This T cell receptor beta chain emerged from a study of T-cell reconstitution after alpha-beta-depleted transplantation in children. Points from the study as a whole: After transplant, at about two months, alpha-beta T cells were reportedly derived from several hundred expanded graft clones. Some patients' high day-60 TCRbeta diversity was attributed to recipient cells surviving conditioning. Newly produced T cells mostly provided counts and TCRbeta diversity after one year, as hyperexpanded clones declined.

Unique molecular identifiers featured in how the TCRbeta library was prepared. MiXCR, applied by TCRdb to the PCR reads, yields one record per CDR3 protein. The sample gives around 450,000 distinct CDR3 sequences, 15% to 20% of which show up once; approximately 29% is in the top ten. The V gene lost 5 bases and the J gene lost 3 bases, with 25 bases spanning the gap. The CDR3 extends over 19 amino acids. Germline CDR1 SGHAT, CDR2 FQDESV (reference sequence). This clonotype was counted a few times. Its antigen is not identified. The receptor was isolated from a boy less than two years old who had a stem cell transplant for Wiskott-Aldrich syndrome, so the T cells may come from the graft donor. The source material was PBMCs, mostly from graft donor cells, sampled 360 days after TCRalphabeta/CD19-depleted stem cell transplant. The chain employs TRBV11-1 and TRBJ2-2; D perhaps matches TRBD2 (5 bases). The CDR3: CASSIIPRRQVLDTGELFF. DNA of the CDR3: TGTGCCAGCAGCATTATCCCAAGGAGGCAGGTACTAGACACCGGGGAGCTGTTTTTT.